The 24 T cell receptor beta chains listed next were all sequenced from one sample in a study of T cell repertoires in cytomegalovirus infection. TCRdb reprocessed the reads via MiXCR and lists one record per CDR3 protein. The sample has 450,000 to 600,000 distinct CDR3 sequences, around 11% seen once. Sequencing used PBMCs. The receptors were gathered from a human donor in good health (CMV status not recorded). Some clones in this sample may be carry-over from other donors' samples.

Ten or more counts support this clonotype. This chain joins TRBV7-2 and TRBJ2-3; no reliable D call. The germline CDR1 and CDR2 sequences are SGHTA and FQGNSA. V lost 4 bases and J lost 1, with 21 bases in between. The CDR3 extends over 18 amino acids. The CDR3 DNA sequence: TGTGCCAGCAGCTCCGACCCTCCTAGGAAAATAGGCACAGATACGCAGTATTTT. Translating it yields CASSSDPPRKIGTDTQYF.

This chain links TRBV14 with TRBJ2-1; 13 nucleotides agree with TRBD2. Germline values: CDR1 SGHDN, CDR2 FVKESK. J was trimmed by 0 bases and V by 4 bases; bases with no gene match: 12. The CDR3 covers 20 residues. The CDR3 region is CASSPIGGLAGPSSYNEQFF. The CDR3 DNA reads TGTGCCAGCAGCCCCATCGGGGGACTAGCGGGGCCGAGCTCCTACAATGAGCAGTTCTTC. Looking up the rest from reference TRBV14 and TRBJ2-1 gives the full variable domain: EAGVTQFPSHSVIEKGQTVTLRCDPISGHDNLYWYRRVMGKEIKFLLHFVKESKQDESGMPNNRFLAERTGGTYSTLKVQPAELEDSGVYFCASSPIGGLAGPSSYNEQFFGPGTRLTVL.

V usage is TRBV2 and J usage is TRBJ2-3; 11 bases align to TRBD2. The length of the CDR3 is 15 residues. Trimming cost V 8 bases and J 6 bases; bases outside gene matches: 10. CDR1 is SNHLY, CDR2 FYNNEI, per germline. The CDR3 loop is CASYPGTSGVDTQYF. DNA of the CDR3: TGTGCCAGCTACCCCGGGACTAGCGGAGTGGATACGCAGTATTTT.

This clonotype was picked up a small number of times. The J gene is TRBJ1-5, the V gene TRBV5-1, with TRBD1 matching 9 bases. The germline CDR1 and CDR2 sequences are SGHRS and YFSETQ. This CDR3 is built from 15 residues. Trimming took 4 bases from V and 7 from J; bases not matched to a gene: 9. CDR3: CASSPTGGIWQPQHF. Written as DNA, the CDR3 is TGCGCCAGCAGCCCCACAGGGGGCATTTGGCAGCCCCAGCATTTT.

This clonotype showed up just a few times. The J gene is TRBJ2-1, the V gene TRBV11-3, with 9 bases fitting TRBD2. The length of the CDR3 is 16 residues. The ends lost 0 bases at V and 5 bases at J; junction bases unmatched: 5. Germline V CDR1 and CDR2: SGHNT, YENEEA. The CDR3 sequence: CASSLDSGGLNNEQFF. CDR3 sequence (DNA): TGTGCCAGCAGCTTAGACAGCGGGGGGCTAAACAATGAGCAGTTCTTC.

Many counts were recorded for this clonotype. This rearrangement joins TRBV20-1 to TRBJ2-1, with 10 bases fitting TRBD2. V trimming: 4 bases; J trimming: 5 bases; junction bases outside the gene matches: 2. This CDR3 is built from 13 residues. Germline CDR1 and CDR2: DFQATT and SNEGSKA (reference sequence). The CDR3 sequence is CSATSGSHNEQFF. DNA of the CDR3: TGCAGTGCTACTAGCGGGAGCCACAATGAGCAGTTCTTC.

This clonotype was picked up many times. The chain is built from TRBV7-2 and TRBJ2-2; either TRBD1 or TRBD2 may fit D (5 bases each). This CDR3 is 13 amino acids long. Germline CDR1 is SGHTA and CDR2 is FQGNSA. Trimming took off 7 bases at V and 6 bases at J, with 12 bases between the two ends. Here the CDR3 reads CASNHGAAGELFF. In DNA form, the CDR3 reads TGTGCCAGCAACCACGGGGCGGCCGGGGAGCTGTTTTTT.

This clonotype was observed a few times. V usage is TRBV28 and J usage is TRBJ2-3, with D perhaps matching TRBD1 (5 bases). Germline lookup yields CDR1 MDHEN and CDR2 SYDVKM. Trimming shortened V by 1 base and J by 6 bases, and 17 bases separated the two germline ends. This CDR3 spans 16 amino acids. This CDR3 reads CASSLFGQGTSDTQYF. In DNA form, the CDR3 reads TGTGCCAGCAGTTTATTCGGGCAGGGAACATCCGATACGCAGTATTTT.

This clonotype was seen a few times. The J gene is TRBJ2-2, the V gene TRBV24-1, with 8 bases lining up with TRBD1. J gave up 1 base and V 4 bases, and 4 bases lay outside the gene matches. CDR1 and CDR2 (germline): KGHDR, SFDVKD. CDR3 length: 16 residues. The CDR3 region is CATSDPGTGNTGELFF. In DNA, the CDR3 is TGTGCCACCAGTGACCCTGGGACAGGGAACACCGGGGAGCTGTTTTTT.

This clonotype was counted many times. The V and J genes are TRBV7-8 and TRBJ1-1; TRBD1 matches at 9 bases. Germline V gene data show CDR1 as SGHVS and CDR2 as FQNEAQ. The CDR3 runs 17 residues. With 1 base clipped from V and 5 bases from J, the junction kept 11 bases outside the gene matches. This chain's CDR3 is CASSLGRVGQGRTEAFF. The CDR3 DNA reads TGTGCCAGCAGCTTAGGGCGGGTGGGACAGGGAAGGACTGAAGCTTTCTTT.

This clonotype has only a few counts. The CDR3 region is CASSSNSGRFGYYEQYF. The CDR3 nucleotides read TGCGCCAGCAGCTCCAATAGCGGGAGGTTTGGTTACTACGAGCAGTACTTC. The V gene is TRBV5-1, the J gene TRBJ2-7; 10 bases agree with TRBD2. The CDR3 totals 17 residues. Trimming at V came to 3 bases and at J to 3 bases, leaving 12 bases not matched to a gene. The germline V gene has CDR1 SGHRS and CDR2 YFSETQ. The full variable domain, completed using reference TRBV5-1 and TRBJ2-7, is KAGVTQTPRYLIKTRGQQVTLSCSPISGHRSVSWYQQTPGQGLQFLFEYFSETQRNKGNFPGRFSGRQFSNSRSEMNVSTLELGDSALYLCASSSNSGRFGYYEQYFGPGTRLTVT.

The chain carries TRBV30 and TRBJ2-7, with 10 bases that match TRBD1. V lost 3 bases and J lost 6; bases outside the gene matches: 5. The germline V gene has CDR1 GTSNPN and CDR2 SVGIG (reference sequence). The CDR3 contains 13 residues. For the CDR3, the DNA is TGTGCCTGGAGCCGGGACAGGGGAGGCGAGCAGTACTTC. Protein product: CAWSRDRGGEQYF.

This clonotype was seen at least ten times. This CDR3 reads CASSFGGGNSYNEQFF. As DNA, the CDR3 is TGCGCCAGCAGCTTTGGGGGCGGGAACTCCTACAATGAGCAGTTCTTC. This rearrangement joins TRBV5-1 to TRBJ2-1; D possibly matches TRBD1 or TRBD2 (6 bases each). The CDR3 has 16 amino acids. V lost 2 bases to trimming and J lost 0 bases, with 12 bases between them. Germline-derived CDR1 and CDR2 are SGHRS and YFSETQ.

This clonotype was counted between two and nine times. The rearrangement uses TRBV6-2 or TRBV6-3 and TRBJ2-1; D possibly matches TRBD1 or TRBD2 (5 bases each). Germline-derived CDR1 and CDR2 are MNHEY and SVGEGT. Trimming shortened V by 4 bases and J by 0 bases, and 10 bases separated the two germline ends. The CDR3 length is 15 residues. The CDR3 DNA follows: TGTGCCAGCAGTTGGGGGTCGAGCTCCTACAATGAGCAGTTCTTC. Its protein product is CASSWGSSSYNEQFF.

This clonotype was found many times. The rearrangement links TRBV4-2 to TRBJ2-5, with TRBD2 identical over 13 bases. J was trimmed by 3 bases and V by 6 bases; bases with no gene match: 4. The CDR3 length is 15 residues. The germline V gene encodes CDR1 LGHNA and CDR2 YNFKEQ. The CDR3 region is CASRGTSGIEETQYF. CDR3 coding DNA: TGTGCCAGCAGAGGGACTAGCGGGATCGAAGAGACCCAGTACTTC.

This clonotype has a count of ten or more. In DNA form, the CDR3 reads TGCAGTGCTAATGGTAGACCCGAGCAGTACTTC. This encodes CSANGRPEQYF. The V gene is TRBV20-1, the J gene TRBJ2-7; D call uncertain. The CDR3 covers 11 residues. V was shortened by 4 bases and J by 6 bases, with 10 bases between the two germline ends. Per germline, CDR1 DFQATT and CDR2 SNEGSKA (reference sequence).

This clonotype showed up many times. CDR3 sequence: CASSKSAYNNEQFF. The CDR3 DNA sequence: TGTGCCAGTAGTAAGAGCGCTTATAACAATGAGCAGTTCTTC. This chain joins TRBV19 and TRBJ2-1, with D unresolved. Germline CDR1 reads LNHDA; CDR2 reads SQIVND (reference sequence). This CDR3 comprises 14 residues. Trimming took 4 bases from V and 5 from J, leaving 12 bases between them.

The chain links TRBV9 to TRBJ2-2, with 7 bases that match TRBD2. With 2 bases clipped from V and 10 bases from J, the junction kept 11 bases outside the gene matches. Germline loops: CDR1 SGDLS, CDR2 YYNGEE. This CDR3 has 15 amino acids. The CDR3 bases are TGTGCCAGCAGCGTCCGGGCGGGGGTGCCCTTGGAGCTGTTTTTT. As protein: CASSVRAGVPLELFF. The entire variable domain, with the rest obtained from reference TRBV9 and TRBJ2-2, is as follows: DSGVTQTPKHLITATGQRVTLRCSPRSGDLSVYWYQQSLDQGLQFLIQYYNGEERAKGNILERFSAQQFPDLHSELNLSSLELGDSALYFCASSVRAGVPLELFFGEGSRLTVL.

At least ten counts were recorded for this clonotype. The chain links TRBV19 to TRBJ2-1; the match to TRBD1 covers 7 bases. The CDR3 length is 12 residues. Germline CDR1 reads LNHDA; CDR2 reads SQIVND (reference sequence). Unmatched junction bases numbered 4, after V lost 7 bases and J lost 7 bases. CDR3 amino acids: CASTSRGNEQFF. The CDR3 nucleotides are TGTGCCAGTACCTCCAGGGGGAATGAGCAGTTCTTC.

This clonotype was detected ten times or more. V is TRBV7-9 and J is TRBJ2-6; D is possibly TRBD2 (5 bases). V was clipped by 8 bases and J by 10 bases, with 15 bases between them. This CDR3 has 13 amino acids. CDR1 is SEHNR and CDR2 is FQNEAQ in the germline V gene (reference sequence). The CDR3 nucleotides read TGTGCCAGCGATTCGGGATGGCCTAACGTCCTGACTTTC. Its protein product is CASDSGWPNVLTF.

This clonotype was seen repeatedly, ten times or more. The chain recombines TRBV7-2 with TRBJ1-1; possible D gene TRBD1, 5 bases. CDR3 length equals 13 residues. Germline values: CDR1 SGHTA, CDR2 FQGNSA. V was shortened by 5 bases and J by 0 bases, with 7 bases between the two germline ends. CDR3 DNA: TGTGCCAGCAGCCGGGGACTGAACACTGAAGCTTTCTTT. Protein product: CASSRGLNTEAFF.

This clonotype appeared many times. The chain combines TRBV19 with TRBJ2-1; TRBD1 might be the D (6 bases). This CDR3 comprises 16 residues. Looked up from germline, CDR1 is LNHDA and CDR2 is SQIVND (reference sequence). V lost 3 bases to trimming and J lost 2 bases, with 14 bases between them. The CDR3 sequence is CASSMKAGVTYNEQFF. As DNA, the CDR3 is TGTGCCAGTAGTATGAAGGCAGGGGTAACCTACAATGAGCAGTTCTTC.

The table lists this clonotype with many counts. The V and J genes are TRBV6-2 or TRBV6-3 and TRBJ1-2; a possible D gene is TRBD1 (5 bases). CDR1 and CDR2 (germline): MNHEY, SVGEGT. This CDR3 comprises 15 residues. V lost 5 bases to trimming and J lost 8 bases, with 21 bases between them. CDR3 in DNA: TGTGCCAGCAGTACGGGCTTGACGGCCAGGGAGGGCTACACCTTC. It specifies CASSTGLTAREGYTF.

A single count supports this clonotype. The gene calls are TRBV12-3 or TRBV12-4 and TRBJ2-3, with TRBD1 identical over 9 bases. CDR3 length equals 16 residues. V shed 6 bases, J shed 4 bases, and the junction held 11 bases outside the gene matches. The CDR3 DNA reads TGTGCCAGCAGATCACAATCGGGACAGGGCGCAGATACGCAGTATTTT. It yields the protein CASRSQSGQGADTQYF.